Presented here are 14 T cell receptor beta chains from one specimen sequenced in a study of cytomegalovirus exposure and HLA in healthy donors. It was with 60 Vbeta and 13 Jbeta primers that the PCR ran. Produced via immunoSEQ multiplex PCR; TCRdb's table is partial and in-frame only. The sample carries about 120,000 clones, over 70% recorded once. The sequenced sample consisted of PBMCs. Source of these receptors: a woman in her thirties or forties in good health and CMV-seronegative.

The chain uses TRBV5-3 and TRBJ1-3; maybe TRBD1 (5 bases). TRBV5-3 falls under the ORF class, with uncertain function. V was shortened by 4 bases and J by 0 bases, with 17 bases between the two germline ends. The CDR3 is 17 amino acids. For the CDR3, the DNA is TGTGCCAGAAGCCACGACAGTGACCTACACTCTGGAAACACCATATATTTT. It is translated as CARSHDSDLHSGNTIYF.

J is TRBJ1-4 and V is TRBV5-5, with a tentative D call TRBD1 (5 bases). The CDR3 has 14 residues. Germline V gene sequence: CDR1 SGHKS, CDR2 YYEKEE (reference sequence). Trimming took off 4 bases at V and 5 bases at J, with 12 bases between the two ends. The CDR3 nucleotides are TGTGCCAGCAGCCCGGGGGGGGGAAATGAAAAACTGTTTTTT. The encoded protein is CASSPGGGNEKLFF.

This rearrangement joins TRBV7-9 to TRBJ1-2; D may be TRBD1 (6 bases). CDR1 is SEHNR, CDR2 FQNEAQ, per germline (reference sequence). Trimming stripped 2 bases from V and 6 bases from J, with 16 bases between. The CDR3 runs 15 residues. CDR3: CASSLTFPAGDGYTF. The CDR3 DNA sequence: TGTGCCAGCAGCTTAACGTTCCCCGCAGGGGATGGCTACACCTTC.

The sample holds a few counts of this clone. The rearrangement links TRBV4-3 to TRBJ2-3, with D possibly TRBD1 on 6 matching bases. Germline V gives CDR1 LGHNA, CDR2 YSLEER. Trimming removed 4 bases from V and 4 bases from J, with 15 bases in between. The CDR3 is 15 amino acids. DNA for the CDR3: TGCGCCAGCAGCCGCGACAGGCCGCGGGCAGATACGCAGTATTTT. It codes for CASSRDRPRADTQYF.

This clone occurred once. V usage is TRBV5-6 and J usage is TRBJ2-1; TRBD1 agrees at 12 bases. CDR1 is SGHDT, CDR2 YYEEEE, per germline. The V segment lost 3 bases and the J segment 7 bases; nucleotides outside the gene matches: 2. The CDR3 is 14 residues long. As DNA, the CDR3 is TGTGCCAGCAGCTGGGGACAGGGGGCGAATGAGCAGTTCTTC. As protein: CASSWGQGANEQFF.

This chain joins TRBV6-1 and TRBJ2-2; no definite D call. V lost 1 base, J lost 7 bases, and 10 bases lay in between. Germline loops: CDR1 MNHNS, CDR2 SASEGT. The CDR3 is made up of 14 amino acids. In DNA form, the CDR3 reads TGTGCCAGCAGTGAAGGGAGTTACCACGGGGAGCTGTTTTTT. Its translation: CASSEGSYHGELFF.

This sequence joins TRBV9 and TRBJ2-3; 8 bases are shared with TRBD2. The CDR3 spans 16 residues. V gave up 1 base and J gave up 2 bases; unmatched junction bases: 6. In germline, CDR1 is SGDLS, CDR2 YYNGEE. The CDR3 spells CASSVLRGGPTDTQYF. For the CDR3, the DNA is TGTGCCAGCAGCGTACTCCGGGGGGGCCCCACAGATACGCAGTATTTT.

The V gene is TRBV5-6, the J gene TRBJ2-7, with TRBD1 matching 7 bases. CDR1 is SGHDT and CDR2 is YYEEEE in the germline V gene. CDR3 length: 13 amino acids. J lost 7 bases, V lost 3 bases, and 7 bases had no gene match. The CDR3 is CASSYWTGREQYF. The CDR3 DNA is TGTGCCAGCAGCTACTGGACAGGAAGAGAGCAGTACTTC.

The chain links TRBV7-2 to TRBJ2-3; D may be TRBD2 (7 bases). The CDR3 consists of 16 residues. V lost 5 bases to trimming and J lost 1 base, with 16 bases between them. Germline loops: CDR1 SGHTA, CDR2 FQGNSA. The CDR3 nucleotides read TGTGCCAGCAGCCCACCGAGGGGGGGACGCACAGATACGCAGTATTTT. It codes for CASSPPRGGRTDTQYF.

The V and J genes are TRBV5-1 and TRBJ1-2; 8 bases line up with TRBD1. Looked up from germline, CDR1 is SGHRS and CDR2 is YFSETQ. CDR3 length: 14 amino acids. V trimming: 1 base; J trimming: 4 bases; junction bases outside the gene matches: 3. The DNA of the CDR3 is TGCGCCAGCAGCTTGTACGGGACAGGCTATGGCTACACCTTC. Protein sequence: CASSLYGTGYGYTF.

The chain is built from TRBV6-6 and TRBJ1-1, with TRBD1 as a possible D gene (5 bases). Germline V gives CDR1 MNHNY, CDR2 SVGAGI (reference sequence). This CDR3 comprises 13 residues. Trimming stripped 7 bases from V and 6 bases from J, with 15 bases between. In DNA form, the CDR3 reads TGTGCCAGCACCAACGGGGGTAAGGCTGAAGCTTTCTTT. This sequence encodes CASTNGGKAEAFF.

The J gene is TRBJ2-7, the V gene TRBV28, with 12 bases lining up with TRBD2. Germline V gene lookup returns CDR1 MDHEN and CDR2 SYDVKM. Trimming removed 5 bases from V and 2 bases from J; junction bases left unmatched: 4. The CDR3 consists of 15 residues. The CDR3 region is CASSPTSGRPYEQYF. The CDR3 coding sequence is TGTGCCAGCAGTCCGACTAGCGGGAGACCCTACGAGCAGTACTTC.

The chain joins TRBV6-1 to TRBJ2-1; 9 bases match TRBD2. The V and J ends lost 6 bases and 5 bases, in that order; junction bases with no gene match: 5. Germline lookup yields CDR1 MNHNS and CDR2 SASEGT. This CDR3 contains 14 residues. The CDR3 loop reads CASRTGTSNNEQFF. The CDR3 coding sequence is TGTGCCAGCAGGACCGGGACTAGCAACAATGAGCAGTTCTTC.

The V and J genes are TRBV7-2 and TRBJ2-7; possibly TRBD2 for D (6 bases). CDR1 and CDR2 from the germline V gene are SGHTA and FQGNSA. This CDR3 contains 16 residues. V lost 1 base and J lost 7, with 20 bases in between. In nucleotides, the CDR3 is TGTGCCAGCAGCTTAGATGGGGCGGGACTTGGTTTAGAGCAGTACTTC. Amino acids: CASSLDGAGLGLEQYF.